A single sample is the source of the 8 T cell receptor beta chains below, sequenced in a study of blood T cell repertoires in COVID-19. Sequenced by immunoSEQ multiplex PCR; TCRdb stores in-frame clones only, minus some. This table holds under 200,000 clones, over 80% found once. Sequenced material: peripheral blood. The receptors were gathered from a woman aged 80 or over with COVID-19, enrolled during active disease.

The chain is built from TRBV4-2 and TRBJ2-7; the match to TRBD2 covers 7 bases. Trimming removed 0 bases from V and 0 bases from J; junction bases left unmatched: 8. This CDR3 region has 17 residues. Per the germline V gene, CDR1 is LGHNA and CDR2 is YNFKEQ. In DNA, the CDR3 is TGTGCCAGCAGCCAAGATCGGAGTAGCGGGTACTCCTACGAGCAGTACTTC. Protein product: CASSQDRSSGYSYEQYF.

The chain employs TRBV5-4 and TRBJ2-3; 9 nucleotides align to TRBD2. The CDR3 extends over 15 amino acids. Germline assignment: CDR1 SGHNT and CDR2 YYREEE (reference sequence). V lost 0 bases, J lost 3 bases, and 2 bases stayed unmatched. The CDR3 loop is CASSLGGGATDTQYF. CDR3 sequence (DNA): TGTGCCAGCAGCTTGGGCGGGGGGGCAACAGATACGCAGTATTTT. Full variable domain (missing parts from reference TRBV5-4 and TRBJ2-3): ETGVTQSPTHLIKTRGQQVTLRCSSQSGHNTVSWYQQALGQGPQFIFQYYREEENGRGNFPPRFSGLQFPNYSSELNVNALELDDSALYLCASSLGGGATDTQYFGPGTRLTVL.

Details on this clone: The same CDR3 also results from other DNA sequences found in this sample. V usage is TRBV7-9 and J usage is TRBJ2-3; D may be TRBD2 (6 bases). Germline-derived CDR1 and CDR2 are SEHNR and FQNEAQ (reference sequence). CDR3 length: 14 amino acids. Trimming removed 1 base at V and 2 bases at J, with 7 bases between. The CDR3 here is CASSLELATDTQYF. In DNA form, the CDR3 reads TGTGCCAGCAGCTTAGAACTAGCCACAGATACGCAGTATTTT.

On this clone: Relative to the germline gene, one junction end is altered; a read error may explain this. The V and J genes are TRBV7-7 and TRBJ1-5; perhaps TRBD1 as D (5 bases). CDR3 length: 15 amino acids. From germline, CDR1 is SSHAT and CDR2 FNYEAQ (reference sequence). In DNA form, the CDR3 reads TGTGCTAGCAGCCCTAATCCGGGGGGCAATCAGCCCCAGCATTTT. It yields the protein CASSPNPGGNQPQHF.

The gene calls are TRBV3-1 (or the pseudogene TRBV3-2) and TRBJ2-6; D is unclear. This CDR3 comprises 19 residues. Germline CDR1 reads LGHDT; CDR2 reads YNNKEL (reference sequence). V gave up 1 base and J gave up 1 base, with 17 bases separating them. CDR3 sequence: CASSQVYASSSSGANVLTF. The CDR3 region has the DNA TGTGCCAGCAGCCAAGTTTACGCCTCTTCCAGTTCTGGGGCCAACGTCCTGACTTTC.

The chain uses TRBV21-1 and TRBJ2-2; the D segment call TRBD2 is taken from the table without a DNA check. TRBV21-1 is described as a pseudogene. There are 19 residues in the CDR3. CDR3 in DNA: TGTGCCAGCAGCAAAGAGGGTCGGCTAGCGGGGGAGAAGACCGGGGAGCTGTTTTTT. This codes for CASSKEGRLAGEKTGELFF.

The genes are TRBV2 and TRBJ2-7; weak D call: TRBD2 (5 bases). The CDR3 has 13 residues. CDR1 is SNHLY, CDR2 FYNNEI, per germline. Trimming removed 3 bases from V and 6 bases from J, with 12 bases in between. Written as DNA, the CDR3 is TGTGCCAGCAGTGACCGGGGTTTGGGCGAGCAGTACTTC. It codes for CASSDRGLGEQYF.

The V gene is TRBV18, the J gene TRBJ1-1, with 8 bases that match TRBD1. Germline CDR1 KGHSH, CDR2 LQKENI. This CDR3 is 14 amino acids long. V dropped 6 bases and J dropped 6; count of bases not matched to a gene: 9. The CDR3 DNA reads TGTGCCAGCTCCAGACAGGGGCGCGATTCTGAAGCTTTCTTT. Translating gives CASSRQGRDSEAFF.